The entry below describes one T cell receptor (beta chain). What it binds is not known. The PCR contained 60 Vbeta and 13 Jbeta primers. Clones were sequenced by immunoSEQ multiplex PCR, and TCRdb holds only the in-frame ones, with some missing. The repertoire consists of around 160,000 clones, with roughly three quarters occurring once and the leading ten covering around 7%. This CDR3 region has 16 residues. V was pared by 0 bases and J by 0 bases, with 11 bases between. Per germline, CDR1 MNHNY and CDR2 SVGAGI (reference sequence). This entry belongs to a study of cytomegalovirus exposure and HLA in healthy donors. Background on the study: Falling in the Caucasian-associated ancestry cluster were about four fifths of under 500 genotyped donors. General observations from the study: A missense DCLRE1C variant was associated with V- and J-gene trimming of TCR beta chains in a later analysis, and an independent cohort replicated the association. CMV serostatus was the sole immune exposure information available.

The TCR comes from a male donor in good health and CMV-seropositive. The sequenced sample consisted of PBMCs. The chain joins TRBV6-6 to TRBJ1-1, with a tentative D call TRBD1 (6 bases). In DNA, the CDR3 is TGTGCCAGCAGTTACTCCCTACAGGGCATGAACACTGAAGCTTTCTTT. Protein sequence: CASSYSLQGMNTEAFF.